The clone carrying this T cell receptor beta chain has a single count. This specimen belongs to a study of blood T cell repertoires in COVID-19. The overall study: The United States, Italy and Spain were the sources of the acute and convalescent COVID-19 samples.

Assignments of participants to cohorts depended upon their own reported clinical history. Recovered participants had two consecutive negative NP/OP PCR tests, healthcare professional clearance, or symptom resolution. With 0 bases removed from V and 0 bases from J, the gap between germline ends came to 10 bases. CDR1 and CDR2 (germline): SGHRS, YFSETQ. The length of the CDR3 is 16 residues. Original analysis: Reference gene primer amplification yielded estimated nucleated cell counts. The data were produced by immunoSEQ multiplex PCR, yet TCRdb's version contains in-frame clones alone and is incomplete. Clone size and V and J calls were adopted from that table, with D and trimming inferred from the DNA. The sample has some 250,000 clones; more than 75% are singletons.

The receptor was derived from a man younger than 35 who had recovered from COVID-19. This chain uses TRBV5-1 with TRBJ1-5, with a tentative D call TRBD1 (5 bases). The sample was PBMCs or T cells enriched from blood (not recorded which). Written as DNA, the CDR3 is TGCGCCAGCAGCTTGGAAGGGGATAATAGCAATCAGCCCCAGCATTTT. Protein: CASSLEGDNSNQPQHF.